The 20 T cell receptor beta chains given below trace back to one sample, sequenced in a study of CD8 T cells in ankylosing spondylitis. Notes on the study in general: There was a TCR beta motif, made of eight highly homologous variants, that appeared characteristic of ankylosing spondylitis blood.

No antigens are known for them. Each CDR3 protein is one row after TCRdb ran MiXCR on the 5' RACE reads. The table has approximately 300,000 distinct CDR3 sequences, around 8% seen once. Sequencing was carried out using blood, either unsorted or a sorted T cell fraction (not recorded which). These receptors came from a male donor with ankylosing spondylitis.

The chain combines TRBV27 with TRBJ2-1, with D maybe TRBD2 (6 bases). The V end lost 4 bases, the J end lost 5 bases, and 15 bases lay between the germline ends. The CDR3 is 15 amino acids. Germline lookup yields CDR1 MNHEY and CDR2 SMNVEV (reference sequence). CDR3 in DNA: TGTGCCAGCAGTTCTATCGGGACTCCGGACAATGAGCAGTTCTTC. Translated, it gives CASSSIGTPDNEQFF.

This clonotype turned up a few times. The rearrangement links TRBV6-5 to TRBJ2-2; 9 bases line up with TRBD2. The germline gives CDR1 MNHEY, CDR2 SVGAGI. V gave up 7 bases and J gave up 6 bases; unmatched junction bases: 12. The length of the CDR3 is 16 residues. The CDR3 loop is CASTLLSTSGSGELFF. The DNA for the CDR3 is TGTGCCAGCACCTTACTCTCGACTAGCGGTTCCGGGGAGCTGTTTTTT.

The chain is built from TRBV27 and TRBJ2-5; 13 nucleotides line up with TRBD2. There are 19 residues in the CDR3. Trimming at V came to 5 bases and at J to 2 bases, leaving 14 bases not matched to a gene. Germline lookup yields CDR1 MNHEY and CDR2 SMNVEV (reference sequence). The CDR3: CASSATTWTSGREQETQYF. CDR3 coding DNA: TGTGCCAGCAGTGCAACAACTTGGACTAGCGGGAGAGAACAAGAGACCCAGTACTTC.

This chain joins TRBV4-1 and TRBJ1-2, with TRBD1 as a possible D gene (6 bases). Germline CDR1 MGHRA, CDR2 YSYEKL. V lost 3 bases to trimming and J lost 7 bases, with 27 bases between them. The CDR3 covers 18 residues. Here the CDR3 reads CASSHVFADSRFQGGYTF. The CDR3 nucleotides read TGCGCCAGCAGCCACGTATTCGCGGACAGCCGATTTCAAGGTGGCTACACCTTC.

V is TRBV29-1 and J is TRBJ2-7; D is unresolved. CDR1 and CDR2 from the germline V gene are SQVTM and ANQGSEA. V lost 4 bases and J 0 bases, leaving 13 bases between the germline ends. This CDR3 has 14 amino acids. The CDR3 sequence: CSVGIGRYSYEQYF. The CDR3 nucleotides read TGCAGCGTTGGGATTGGACGGTACTCCTACGAGCAGTACTTC.

The chain links TRBV7-2 to TRBJ1-5, with D tentatively TRBD1 (5 bases). Trimming removed 4 bases from V and 7 bases from J, with 14 bases in between. CDR1 is SGHTA, CDR2 FQGNSA, per germline. The CDR3 is 14 amino acids. The CDR3 loop is CASSYPGSRQPQHF. CDR3 nucleotide sequence: TGTGCCAGCAGCTACCCAGGGAGCAGGCAGCCCCAGCATTTT.

Remarks on this clonotype: A clone one base away is much larger, so this may be a read error. This chain joins TRBV6-1 and TRBJ1-2; possibly TRBD1 for D (6 bases). CDR3 size: 13 residues. Germline CDR1 reads MNHNS; CDR2 reads SASEGT. CDR3: CASSQDSGYGYNF. The CDR3, as DNA: TGTGCCAGCAGTCAGGACAGTGGCTATGGCTACAACTTC.

This clonotype has only a few counts. The chain joins TRBV3-1 to TRBJ2-3; no definite D call. Looked up from germline, CDR1 is LGHDT and CDR2 is YNNKEL (reference sequence). The V end was cut by 1 base, the J end by 0 bases, with 5 bases between. The CDR3 runs 14 residues. CDR3 region: CASSQVGSTDTQYF. As DNA, the CDR3 is TGTGCCAGCAGCCAAGTGGGTAGCACAGATACGCAGTATTTT.

This clonotype has just a few counts. The chain combines TRBV7-2 with TRBJ2-5; 8 bases line up with TRBD2. CDR1 is SGHTA and CDR2 is FQGNSA in the germline V gene. After removal of 6 bases from V and 7 bases from J, the junction contained 10 bases not matched to a gene. The CDR3 is made up of 14 amino acids. The CDR3 DNA sequence: TGTGCCAGCAGTTCGCCGGGGACTAGAGGGACCCAGTACTTC. Protein sequence: CASSSPGTRGTQYF.

This chain's CDR3 is CSAWDRATYEQYF. CDR3 sequence (DNA): TGCAGTGCTTGGGACAGGGCGACCTACGAGCAGTACTTC. The rearrangement links TRBV20-1 to TRBJ2-7, with TRBD1 identical over 9 bases. J gave up 2 bases and V 5 bases, and 4 bases lay outside the gene matches. The CDR3 is 13 residues long. CDR1 is DFQATT and CDR2 is SNEGSKA in the germline V gene (reference sequence).

The chain joins TRBV10-3 to TRBJ2-1; 10 positions match TRBD1. CDR3 length equals 14 residues. Trimming took 6 bases from V and 4 from J; bases not matched to a gene: 3. Germline V CDR1 and CDR2: ENHRY, SYGVKD. The CDR3 nucleotides read TGTGCCATCAGGGGGACAGGGGTGTACAATGAGCAGTTCTTC. Translation: CAIRGTGVYNEQFF.

With regard to this clonotype: Compared with germline, one end of the junction differs, possibly owing to a read error. This chain links TRBV27 with TRBJ1-1; 11 bases are a match to TRBD1. The CDR3 consists of 14 residues. Germline CDR1 MNHEY, CDR2 SMNVEV (reference sequence). CDR3: CASRRDRGNAEAFF. In nucleotides, the CDR3 is TGTGCCAGCCGTCGGGACAGGGGGAACGCTGAAGCTTTCTTT.

The V and J genes are TRBV29-1 and TRBJ2-3; no reliable D call. Trimming took off 3 bases at V and 14 bases at J, with 15 bases between the two ends. This CDR3 region has 11 residues. Per germline, CDR1 SQVTM and CDR2 ANQGSEA. In DNA, the CDR3 is TGCAGCGTTGAGGCCGGGCCACGGGCGTATTTT. This translates into CSVEAGPRAYF.

This clonotype was seen repeatedly, ten times or more. The rearrangement uses TRBV28 and TRBJ1-6, with TRBD1 matching 9 bases. There are 15 residues in the CDR3. Unmatched junction bases numbered 10, after V lost 7 bases and J lost 9 bases. From germline, CDR1 is MDHEN and CDR2 SYDVKM. In DNA form, the CDR3 reads TGTGCCAGCACCTTGGGGAACAGGGGGCGTTCACCCCTCCACTTT. This translates into CASTLGNRGRSPLHF. The full variable domain, its missing parts supplied by reference TRBV28 and TRBJ1-6, is DVKVTQSSRYLVKRTGEKVFLECVQDMDHENMFWYRQDPGLGLRLIYFSYDVKMKEKGDIPEGYSVSREKKERFSLILESASTNQTSMYLCASTLGNRGRSPLHFGNGTRLTVT.

This sequence joins TRBV20-1 and TRBJ2-2, with 9 nucleotides matching TRBD2. The CDR3 extends over 15 amino acids. The V gene end was trimmed by 5 bases and the J gene end by 2 bases; junction bases not matched to a gene: 6. In germline, CDR1 is DFQATT, CDR2 SNEGSKA (reference sequence). The CDR3, as DNA: TGCAGTGCTTTTACTAGCGGGCCCAACACCGGGGAGCTGTTTTTT. Amino acid sequence: CSAFTSGPNTGELFF.

The table lists this clonotype with many counts. CDR3 amino acids: CSVDGGQGSYEQYF. Here the CDR3 DNA reads TGCAGCGTTGATGGAGGACAGGGAAGCTACGAGCAGTACTTC. This chain uses TRBV29-1 with TRBJ2-7; the match to TRBD1 covers 8 bases. Germline V gene sequence: CDR1 SQVTM, CDR2 ANQGSEA. The CDR3 length is 14 residues. The J segment lost 3 bases and the V segment lost 3 bases, leaving 7 bases of the junction unmatched.

This clonotype showed up many times. J is TRBJ1-1 and V is TRBV5-1, with D maybe TRBD1 (5 bases). CDR1 is SGHRS, CDR2 YFSETQ, per germline. CDR3 length equals 14 residues. V dropped 5 bases and J dropped 6 bases, with 17 bases sitting between them. For the CDR3, the DNA is TGCGCCAGCAGGATATCCAGGGTGGACTCTGAAGCTTTCTTT. It specifies CASRISRVDSEAFF.

CDR3 nucleotides: TGTGCCAGCAGCCAAGATCTGGCTAGCGGGATTAGCACAGATACGCAGTATTTT. Its protein product is CASSQDLASGISTDTQYF. The chain has TRBV4-2 and TRBJ2-3, with 9 positions matching TRBD2. The CDR3 sequence is 18 residues long. V lost 0 bases, J lost 0 bases, and 7 bases stayed unmatched. Germline CDR1 LGHNA, CDR2 YNFKEQ.

This clonotype has more than one count but fewer than ten. The CDR3 region is CASSPIRGETQYF. The DNA for the CDR3 is TGTGCCAGCAGCCCGATACGTGGGGAGACCCAGTACTTC. The V gene is TRBV11-2, the J gene TRBJ2-5; D unresolved. Deletions cut 5 bases from V and 5 bases from J, with 12 bases between. The CDR3 has 13 residues. Germline CDR1 is SGHAT and CDR2 is FQNNGV.

The chain recombines TRBV20-1 with TRBJ1-5; TRBD1 is a possible D gene (5 bases). The CDR3 has 12 amino acids. Germline loops: CDR1 DFQATT, CDR2 SNEGSKA (reference sequence). Trimming cost V 6 bases and J 5 bases, with 11 bases left between them. CDR3 loop: CSAGATDQPQHF. CDR3 DNA: TGCAGTGCAGGGGCGACGGATCAGCCCCAGCATTTT.